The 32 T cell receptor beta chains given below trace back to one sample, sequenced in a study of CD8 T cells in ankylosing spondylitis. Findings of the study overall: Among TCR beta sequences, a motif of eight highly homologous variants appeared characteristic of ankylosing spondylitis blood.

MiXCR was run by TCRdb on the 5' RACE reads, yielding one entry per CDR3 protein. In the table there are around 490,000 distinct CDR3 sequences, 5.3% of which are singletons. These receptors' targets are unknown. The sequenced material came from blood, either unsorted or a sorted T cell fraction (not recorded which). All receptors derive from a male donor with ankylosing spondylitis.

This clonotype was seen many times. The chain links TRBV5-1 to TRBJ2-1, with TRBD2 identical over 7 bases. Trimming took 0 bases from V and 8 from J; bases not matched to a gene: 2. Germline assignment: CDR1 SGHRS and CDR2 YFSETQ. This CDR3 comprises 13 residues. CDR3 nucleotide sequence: TGCGCCAGCAGCTTGGGAACTAGCGATGAGCAGTTCTTC. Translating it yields CASSLGTSDEQFF.

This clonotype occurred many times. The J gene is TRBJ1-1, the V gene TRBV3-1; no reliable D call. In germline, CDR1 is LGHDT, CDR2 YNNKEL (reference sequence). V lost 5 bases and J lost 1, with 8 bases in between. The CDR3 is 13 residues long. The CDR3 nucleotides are TGTGCCAGCAGCAAGGCAGGGAACACTGAAGCTTTCTTT. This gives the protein CASSKAGNTEAFF.

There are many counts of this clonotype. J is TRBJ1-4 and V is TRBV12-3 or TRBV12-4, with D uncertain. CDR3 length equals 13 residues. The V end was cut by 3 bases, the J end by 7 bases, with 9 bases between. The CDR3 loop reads CASSLAGSEKLFF. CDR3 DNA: TGTGCCAGCAGTTTGGCTGGGTCTGAAAAACTGTTTTTT.

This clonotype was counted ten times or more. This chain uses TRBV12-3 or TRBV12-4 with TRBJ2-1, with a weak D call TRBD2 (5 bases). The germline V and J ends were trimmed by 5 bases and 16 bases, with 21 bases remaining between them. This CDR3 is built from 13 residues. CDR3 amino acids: CASSPASGSGTFF. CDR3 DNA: TGTGCCAGCAGTCCCGCGAGCGGCTCAGGAACCTTCTTC.

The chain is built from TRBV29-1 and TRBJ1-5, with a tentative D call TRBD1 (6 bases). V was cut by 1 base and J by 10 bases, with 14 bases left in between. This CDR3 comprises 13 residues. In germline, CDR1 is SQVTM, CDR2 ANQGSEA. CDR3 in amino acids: CSVEGAQGQPQHF. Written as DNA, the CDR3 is TGCAGCGTTGAAGGGGCACAGGGCCAACCCCAGCATTTT.

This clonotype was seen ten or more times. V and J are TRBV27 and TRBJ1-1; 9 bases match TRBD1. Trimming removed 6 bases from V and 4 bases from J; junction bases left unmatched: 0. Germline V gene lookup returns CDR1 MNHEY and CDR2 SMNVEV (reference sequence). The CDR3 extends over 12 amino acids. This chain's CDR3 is CASRTGGTEAFF. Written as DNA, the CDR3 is TGTGCCAGCAGGACAGGGGGCACTGAAGCTTTCTTT.

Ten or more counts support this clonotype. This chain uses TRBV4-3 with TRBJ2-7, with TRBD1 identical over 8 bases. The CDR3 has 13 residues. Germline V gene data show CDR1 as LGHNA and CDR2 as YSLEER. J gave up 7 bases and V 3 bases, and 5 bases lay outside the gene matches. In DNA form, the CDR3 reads TGCGCCAGCAGCCAGAGGACAGGGCGGGAGCAGTACTTC. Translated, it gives CASSQRTGREQYF.

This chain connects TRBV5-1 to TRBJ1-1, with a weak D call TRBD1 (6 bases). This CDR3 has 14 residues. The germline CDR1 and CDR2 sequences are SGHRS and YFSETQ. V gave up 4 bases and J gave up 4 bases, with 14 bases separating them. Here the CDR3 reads CASSNQGSSTEAFF. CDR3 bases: TGCGCCAGCAGCAATCAGGGGTCATCCACTGAAGCTTTCTTT.

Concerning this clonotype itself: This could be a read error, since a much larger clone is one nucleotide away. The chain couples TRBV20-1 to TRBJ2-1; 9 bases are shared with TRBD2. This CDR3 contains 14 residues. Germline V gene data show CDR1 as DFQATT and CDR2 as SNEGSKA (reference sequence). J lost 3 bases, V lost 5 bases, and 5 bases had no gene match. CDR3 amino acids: CSAGTSRRYNEQFF. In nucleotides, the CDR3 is TGCAGTGCTGGGACTAGCAGGCGCTACAATGAGCAGTTCTTC.

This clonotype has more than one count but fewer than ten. CDR3 in amino acids: CASRWDRGGGGYTF. The CDR3, as DNA: TGTGCCAGCAGGTGGGACAGGGGCGGTGGTGGCTACACCTTC. The chain uses TRBV6-1 and TRBJ1-2, with TRBD1 identical over 10 bases. Trimming at V came to 6 bases and at J to 7 bases, leaving 8 bases not matched to a gene. CDR3 length: 14 amino acids. The germline gives CDR1 MNHNS, CDR2 SASEGT.

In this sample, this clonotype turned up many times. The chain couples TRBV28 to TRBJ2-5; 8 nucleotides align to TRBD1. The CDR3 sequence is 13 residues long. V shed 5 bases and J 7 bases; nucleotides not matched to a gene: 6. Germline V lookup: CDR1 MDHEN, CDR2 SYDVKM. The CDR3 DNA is TGTGCCAGCAGTCTGGGACAGGACGGGACCCAGTACTTC. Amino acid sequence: CASSLGQDGTQYF.

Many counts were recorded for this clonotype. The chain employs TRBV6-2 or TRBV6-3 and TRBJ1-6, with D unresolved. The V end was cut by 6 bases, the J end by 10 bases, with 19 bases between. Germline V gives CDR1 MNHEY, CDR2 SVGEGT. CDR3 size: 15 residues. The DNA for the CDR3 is TGTGCCAGCAGGCTTCTCCGTGGCAGCGAATCACCCCTCCACTTT. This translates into CASRLLRGSESPLHF.

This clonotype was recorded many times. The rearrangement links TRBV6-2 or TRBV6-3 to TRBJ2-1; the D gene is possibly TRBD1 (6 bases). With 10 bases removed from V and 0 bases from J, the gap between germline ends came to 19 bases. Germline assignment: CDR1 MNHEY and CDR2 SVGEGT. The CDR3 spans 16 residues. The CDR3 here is CAIQQGLGSSYNEQFF. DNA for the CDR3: TGTGCCATACAGCAGGGGCTGGGAAGCTCCTACAATGAGCAGTTCTTC.

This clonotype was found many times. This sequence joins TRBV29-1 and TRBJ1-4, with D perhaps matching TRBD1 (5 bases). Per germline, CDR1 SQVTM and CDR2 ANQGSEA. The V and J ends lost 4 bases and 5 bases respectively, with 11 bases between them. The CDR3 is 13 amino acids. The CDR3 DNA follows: TGCAGCGTTGGGACAAGGCTCAATGAAAAACTGTTTTTT. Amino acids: CSVGTRLNEKLFF.

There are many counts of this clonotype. CDR3 sequence reads: CASSYFITGGENEQFF. The CDR3, as DNA: TGCGCCAGCAGCTACTTCATAACGGGAGGTGAGAATGAGCAGTTCTTC. The chain employs TRBV5-1 and TRBJ2-1; 7 bases agree with TRBD2. This CDR3 comprises 16 residues. Germline CDR1 reads SGHRS; CDR2 reads YFSETQ. V lost 3 bases, J lost 7 bases, and 13 bases stayed unmatched.

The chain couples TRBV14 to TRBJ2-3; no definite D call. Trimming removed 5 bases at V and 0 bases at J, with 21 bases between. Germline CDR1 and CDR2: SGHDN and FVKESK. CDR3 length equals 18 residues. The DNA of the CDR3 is TGTGCCAGCAGCTTCTCGGCCTTCGGCAGCCCAAGCACAGATACGCAGTATTTT. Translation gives CASSFSAFGSPSTDTQYF. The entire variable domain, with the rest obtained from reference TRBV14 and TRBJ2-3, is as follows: EAGVTQFPSHSVIEKGQTVTLRCDPISGHDNLYWYRRVMGKEIKFLLHFVKESKQDESGMPNNRFLAERTGGTYSTLKVQPAELEDSGVYFCASSFSAFGSPSTDTQYFGPGTRLTVL.

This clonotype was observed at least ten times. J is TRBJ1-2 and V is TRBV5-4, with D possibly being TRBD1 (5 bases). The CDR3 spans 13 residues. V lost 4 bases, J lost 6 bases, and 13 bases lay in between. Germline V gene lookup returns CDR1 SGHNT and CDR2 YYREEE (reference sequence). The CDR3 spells CASSPWGRNGYTF. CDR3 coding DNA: TGTGCCAGCAGCCCGTGGGGGAGGAATGGCTACACCTTC.

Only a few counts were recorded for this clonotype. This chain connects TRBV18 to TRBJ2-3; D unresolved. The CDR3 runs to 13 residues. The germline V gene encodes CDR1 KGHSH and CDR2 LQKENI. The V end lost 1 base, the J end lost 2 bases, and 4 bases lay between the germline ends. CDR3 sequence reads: CASSPQDTDTQYF. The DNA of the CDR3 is TGTGCCAGCTCACCACAGGACACAGATACGCAGTATTTT.

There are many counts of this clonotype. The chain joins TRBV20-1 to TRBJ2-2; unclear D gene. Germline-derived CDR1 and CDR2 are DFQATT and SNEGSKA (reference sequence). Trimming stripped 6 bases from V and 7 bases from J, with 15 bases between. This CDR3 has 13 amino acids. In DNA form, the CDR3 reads TGCAGTGCCGCCCCCCCTGTGAGCGGGGAGCTGTTTTTT. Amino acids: CSAAPPVSGELFF.

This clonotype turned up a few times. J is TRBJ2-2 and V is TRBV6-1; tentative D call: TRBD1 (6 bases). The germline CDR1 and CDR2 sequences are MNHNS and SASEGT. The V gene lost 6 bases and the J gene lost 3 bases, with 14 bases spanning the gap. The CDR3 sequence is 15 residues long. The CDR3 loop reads CASSGTPSYTGELFF. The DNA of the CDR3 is TGTGCCAGCAGCGGGACACCCTCTTACACCGGGGAGCTGTTTTTT.

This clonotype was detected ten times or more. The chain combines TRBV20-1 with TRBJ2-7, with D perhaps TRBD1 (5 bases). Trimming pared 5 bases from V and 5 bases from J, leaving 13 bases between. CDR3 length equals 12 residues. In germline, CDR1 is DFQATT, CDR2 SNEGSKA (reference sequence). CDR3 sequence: CSADSHPDEQYF. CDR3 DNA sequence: TGCAGTGCTGACAGCCATCCGGACGAGCAGTACTTC.

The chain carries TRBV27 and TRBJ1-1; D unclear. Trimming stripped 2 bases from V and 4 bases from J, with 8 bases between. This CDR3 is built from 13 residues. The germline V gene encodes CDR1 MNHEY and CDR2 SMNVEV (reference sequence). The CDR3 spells CASSLTEVTEAFF. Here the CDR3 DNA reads TGTGCCAGCAGTTTAACAGAGGTCACTGAAGCTTTCTTT.

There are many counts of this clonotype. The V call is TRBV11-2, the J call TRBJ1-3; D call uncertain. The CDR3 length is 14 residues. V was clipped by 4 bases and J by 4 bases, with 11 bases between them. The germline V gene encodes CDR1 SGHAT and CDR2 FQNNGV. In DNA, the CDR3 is TGTGCCAGCAGCTCCAGACTGCGGGGAAACACCATATATTTT. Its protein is CASSSRLRGNTIYF.

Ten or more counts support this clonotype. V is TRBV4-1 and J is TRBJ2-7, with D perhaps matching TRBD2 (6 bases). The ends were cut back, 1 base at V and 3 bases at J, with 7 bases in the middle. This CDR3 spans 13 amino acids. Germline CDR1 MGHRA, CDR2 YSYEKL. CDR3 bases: TGCGCCAGCAGCCAAGTCGGGGGCTACGAGCAGTACTTC. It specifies CASSQVGGYEQYF.

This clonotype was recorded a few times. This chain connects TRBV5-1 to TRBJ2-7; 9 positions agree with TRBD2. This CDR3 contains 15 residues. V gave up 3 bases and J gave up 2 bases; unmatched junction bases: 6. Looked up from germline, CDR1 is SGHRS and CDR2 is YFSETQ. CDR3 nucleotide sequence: TGCGCCAGCAGCTCGGAGGCTAGCGGGACCTACGAGCAGTACTTC. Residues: CASSSEASGTYEQYF. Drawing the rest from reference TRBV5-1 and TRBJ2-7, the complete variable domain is KAGVTQTPRYLIKTRGQQVTLSCSPISGHRSVSWYQQTPGQGLQFLFEYFSETQRNKGNFPGRFSGRQFSNSRSEMNVSTLELGDSALYLCASSSEASGTYEQYFGPGTRLTVT.

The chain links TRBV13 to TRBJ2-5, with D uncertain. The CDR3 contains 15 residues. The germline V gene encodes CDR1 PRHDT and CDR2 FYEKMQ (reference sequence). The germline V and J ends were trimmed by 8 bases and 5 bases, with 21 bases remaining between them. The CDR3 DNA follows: TGTGCCAGCGGCAAACTTCCGGGTTATTTGGAGACCCAGTACTTC. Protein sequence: CASGKLPGYLETQYF. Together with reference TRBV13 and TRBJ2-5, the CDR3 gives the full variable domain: AAGVIQSPRHLIKEKRETATLKCYPIPRHDTVYWYQQGPGQDPQFLISFYEKMQSDKGSIPDRFSAQQFSDYHSELNMSSLELGDSALYFCASGKLPGYLETQYFGPGTRLLVL.

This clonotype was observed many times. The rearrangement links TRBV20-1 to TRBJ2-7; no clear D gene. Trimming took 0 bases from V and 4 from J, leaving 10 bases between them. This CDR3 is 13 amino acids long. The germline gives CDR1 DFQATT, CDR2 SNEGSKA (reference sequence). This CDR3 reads CSARDRRRYEQYF. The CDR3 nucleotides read TGCAGTGCTAGAGATCGGAGACGGTACGAGCAGTACTTC.

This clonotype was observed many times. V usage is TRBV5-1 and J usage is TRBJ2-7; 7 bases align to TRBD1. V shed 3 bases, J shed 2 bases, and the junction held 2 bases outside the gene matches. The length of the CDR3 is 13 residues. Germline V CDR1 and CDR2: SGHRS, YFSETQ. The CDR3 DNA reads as TGCGCCAGCAGCTGGGACAGCCCCTACGAGCAGTACTTC. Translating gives CASSWDSPYEQYF.

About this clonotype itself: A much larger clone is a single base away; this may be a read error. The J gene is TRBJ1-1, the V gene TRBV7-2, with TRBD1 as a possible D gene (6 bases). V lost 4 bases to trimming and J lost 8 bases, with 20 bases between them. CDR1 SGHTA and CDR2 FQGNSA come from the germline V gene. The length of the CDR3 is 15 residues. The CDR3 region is CASSSQGRGPTEAFF. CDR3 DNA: TGTGCCAGCAGCTCACAGGGTCGCGGCCCGACCGAAGCTTTCTTT.

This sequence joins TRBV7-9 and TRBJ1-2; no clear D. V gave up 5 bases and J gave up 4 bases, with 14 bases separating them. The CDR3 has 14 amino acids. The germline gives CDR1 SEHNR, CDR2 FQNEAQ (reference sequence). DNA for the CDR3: TGTGCCAGCAGCCCCGGCCTACTCTGCTATGGCTACACCTTC. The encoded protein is CASSPGLLCYGYTF.

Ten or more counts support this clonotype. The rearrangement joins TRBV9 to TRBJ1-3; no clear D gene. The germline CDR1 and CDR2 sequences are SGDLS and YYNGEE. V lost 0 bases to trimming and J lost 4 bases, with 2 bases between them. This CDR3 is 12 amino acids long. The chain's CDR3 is CASSVGGNTIYF. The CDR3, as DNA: TGTGCCAGCAGCGTAGGAGGAAACACCATATATTTT.

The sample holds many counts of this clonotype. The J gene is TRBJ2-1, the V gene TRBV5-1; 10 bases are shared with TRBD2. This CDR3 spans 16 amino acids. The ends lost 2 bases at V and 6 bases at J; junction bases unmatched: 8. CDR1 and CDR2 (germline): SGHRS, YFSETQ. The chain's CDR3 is CASSFPIAGGSNEQFF. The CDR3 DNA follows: TGCGCCAGCAGCTTCCCTATAGCGGGAGGCTCCAATGAGCAGTTCTTC.